The clone carrying this TCR beta chain occurred many times. Trimming removed 2 bases from V and 7 bases from J; junction bases left unmatched: 10. In germline, CDR1 is SGHRS, CDR2 YFSETQ. The CDR3 is made up of 16 amino acids. This sample was included in a study of tumor-infiltrating lymphocytes in primary liver carcinoma. Using a constant-region primer together with ProtoScript II reverse transcriptase, TCR beta cDNA was made from about 500 ng of total RNA. Three-round nested multiplex PCR performed with slightly modified ARM-PCR produced the TCR beta libraries. Use of TRBV1-TRBV30 forward primers with a C-beta reverse primer characterized the first two PCR rounds, which lasted about 9 cycles each. TCRdb re-called the multiplex PCR reads with MiXCR, one entry per CDR3 protein. The sample holds 150,000 to 200,000 distinct CDR3 sequences, 70% to 90% seen once. Each 20-30 mg portion of unsorted bulk tissue served as the source for co-extraction of RNA and DNA.

This receptor was taken from a man aged 40-55 years with primary liver carcinoma and hepatitis B virus infection. The chain recombines TRBV5-1 with TRBJ2-1; TRBD1 matches at 9 bases. The sample taken for sequencing was tumor tissue from primary liver carcinoma. The CDR3 region has the DNA TGCGCCAGCAGCTTTATGGATGGACAGGGGATAAATGAGCAGTTCTTC. Its protein product is CASSFMDGQGINEQFF.